These 14 T cell receptor beta chains came from one sample sequenced in a study of blood T cell repertoires in COVID-19. Sequencing used immunoSEQ multiplex PCR; TCRdb keeps in-frame clones, though not all of them. Here the sample spans fewer than 350,000 clones, 85% being singletons. Source material: PBMCs or T cells enriched from blood (not recorded which). The receptors come from a woman in her 30s who had been exposed to COVID-19.

The chain couples TRBV27 to TRBJ1-4; a possible D gene is TRBD1 (6 bases). This CDR3 spans 14 amino acids. In germline, CDR1 is MNHEY, CDR2 SMNVEV (reference sequence). Trimming left V 4 bases short and J 8 bases short, with 14 bases between. CDR3 coding DNA: TGTGCCAGCAGTTCAGGGGTGTTTAGAGAAAAACTGTTTTTT. This codes for CASSSGVFREKLFF. Full variable domain (rest looked up from reference TRBV27 and TRBJ1-4): EAQVTQNPRYLITVTGKKLTVTCSQNMNHEYMSWYRQDPGLGLRQIYYSMNVEVTDKGDVPEGYKVSRKEKRNFPLILESPSPNQTSLYFCASSSGVFREKLFFGSGTQLSVL.

V and J are TRBV9 and TRBJ2-3; 8 nucleotides align to TRBD2. In germline, CDR1 is SGDLS, CDR2 YYNGEE. J lost 2 bases, V lost 1 base, and 6 bases had no gene match. CDR3 length: 16 residues. The CDR3 region has the DNA TGTGCCAGCAGCGTAACTAGCGGACCTTACACAGATACGCAGTATTTT. Protein sequence: CASSVTSGPYTDTQYF.

The chain uses TRBV9 and TRBJ2-2, with 8 positions matching TRBD2. The germline V gene has CDR1 SGDLS and CDR2 YYNGEE. This CDR3 is built from 16 residues. Trimming took 2 bases from V and 4 from J; bases not matched to a gene: 7. The CDR3 protein is CASSVRGGGPTGELFF. The CDR3 DNA reads TGTGCCAGCAGCGTTAGAGGCGGGGGGCCCACCGGGGAGCTGTTTTTT.

This clone was detected a few times. The rearrangement uses TRBV19 and TRBJ2-7, with 7 bases identical to TRBD1. This CDR3 contains 17 residues. J gave up 3 bases and V 4 bases, and 15 bases lay outside the gene matches. Germline CDR1 reads LNHDA; CDR2 reads SQIVND (reference sequence). DNA of the CDR3: TGTGCCAGTAGTACCCAGCCCAGACAGGGTATAGGCTACGAGCAGTACTTC. This sequence encodes CASSTQPRQGIGYEQYF.

The J gene is TRBJ1-2, the V gene TRBV12-3 or TRBV12-4; D not resolved. This CDR3 has 11 amino acids. Trimming took 4 bases from V and 8 from J, leaving 8 bases between them. The CDR3 region is CASSWKRGYTF. The CDR3 region has the DNA TGTGCCAGCAGTTGGAAGCGGGGCTACACCTTC.

The chain links TRBV10-1 to TRBJ2-7, with 8 bases aligning to TRBD2. There are 13 residues in the CDR3. J was trimmed by 3 bases and V by 5 bases; bases with no gene match: 3. The V gene's germline CDR1 is WNHNN and CDR2 SYGVQD (reference sequence). CDR3 protein: CASSPGLGYEQYF. The CDR3 bases are TGCGCCAGCAGTCCGGGACTAGGCTACGAGCAGTACTTC.

This clone was seen more than once but under ten times. This chain links TRBV7-2 with TRBJ1-1; the D gene is possibly TRBD1 (5 bases). Germline values: CDR1 SGHTA, CDR2 FQGNSA. The CDR3 length is 15 residues. V was pared by 5 bases and J by 1 base, with 14 bases between. DNA for the CDR3: TGTGCCAGCAGCCCTCTTGGAGGGGAGAACACTGAAGCTTTCTTT. It yields the protein CASSPLGGENTEAFF.

The count of this clone is one. DNA of the CDR3: TGTGCCAGCAACGAAGGACAGGGCTCCTACGAGCAGTACTTC. It specifies CASNEGQGSYEQYF. The chain employs TRBV28 and TRBJ2-7; 8 nucleotides align to TRBD1. Germline V lookup: CDR1 MDHEN, CDR2 SYDVKM. The CDR3 is 14 amino acids. V lost 7 bases, J lost 0 bases, and 5 bases stayed unmatched.

The chain couples TRBV28 to TRBJ2-7, with TRBD1 matching over 8 bases. Looked up from germline, CDR1 is MDHEN and CDR2 is SYDVKM. Trimming removed 3 bases from V and 3 bases from J; junction bases left unmatched: 7. The CDR3 spans 15 residues. The CDR3 spells CASSFLTGGIYEQYF. The CDR3 DNA follows: TGTGCCAGCAGTTTTTTAACAGGGGGAATCTACGAGCAGTACTTC.

The chain has TRBV15 and TRBJ1-2; tentatively, D is TRBD1 (6 bases). Germline V gene sequence: CDR1 LNHNV, CDR2 YYDKDF (reference sequence). The CDR3 is made up of 16 amino acids. Trimming pared 0 bases from V and 0 bases from J, leaving 11 bases between. CDR3 in DNA: TGTGCCACCAGCAGAGACCGGACAGCTGCTAACTATGGCTACACCTTC. It specifies CATSRDRTAANYGYTF.

This chain connects TRBV5-6 to TRBJ1-2; D possibly corresponds to TRBD1 (5 bases). Trimming took off 4 bases at V and 8 bases at J, with 24 bases between the two ends. The CDR3 covers 16 residues. CDR1 and CDR2 (germline): SGHDT, YYEEEE. CDR3 nucleotides: TGTGCCAGCAGCGCAGGGTCGGCGGCCTCCCAGTCGGGCTACACCTTC. Its protein product is CASSAGSAASQSGYTF.

The chain recombines TRBV27 with TRBJ2-5; TRBD2 might be the D (6 bases). V was trimmed by 6 bases and J by 7 bases, leaving 15 bases between them. Germline-derived CDR1 and CDR2 are MNHEY and SMNVEV (reference sequence). The CDR3 is 13 amino acids. The CDR3 bases are TGTGCCAGCAGACCCTCCATCGGGGGGACCCAGTACTTC. Its translation: CASRPSIGGTQYF.

The chain recombines TRBV10-3 with TRBJ2-7; the D gene is possibly TRBD1 (6 bases). This CDR3 is built from 12 residues. With 10 bases removed from V and 3 bases from J, the gap between germline ends came to 13 bases. Germline V gene lookup returns CDR1 ENHRY and CDR2 SYGVKD. The CDR3 protein is CATWDNRYEQYF. The CDR3 DNA reads TGTGCCACCTGGGACAACCGCTACGAGCAGTACTTC.

This chain joins TRBV4-3 and TRBJ2-3; D remains unclear. The germline V gene encodes CDR1 LGHNA and CDR2 YSLEER. The V gene lost 0 bases and the J gene lost 8 bases, with 18 bases spanning the gap. This CDR3 comprises 16 residues. The CDR3 protein is CASSQEDPVLRTTQYF. CDR3 nucleotide sequence: TGCGCCAGCAGCCAAGAAGATCCGGTACTCCGAACTACGCAGTATTTT.